What follows describes a single TCR beta chain. As yet, its antigen is unknown. These data come from a study of T cell responses to AZD1222 COVID-19 vaccine. Study findings and constraints: Regions 160-218 and 743-854 dominated among vaccine-associated CD4 TCRs spanning spike. Rises in breadth and depth of Spike-specific TCRs came after two AZD1222 doses. There were repertoire samples only from the period after the peak T cell response.

Sequencing used immunoSEQ multiplex PCR; TCRdb keeps in-frame clones, though not all of them. The table has approximately 200,000 clones, around 90% seen once. V was trimmed by 5 bases and J by 8 bases, leaving 16 bases between them. The CDR3 contains 14 residues. Per germline, CDR1 GTSNPN and CDR2 SVGIG (reference sequence). This sequence joins TRBV30 and TRBJ1-6; the D gene is possibly TRBD1 (5 bases). This material consisted of peripheral blood, taken on day 0 of AZD1222 vaccination. The source of this sequence is an adult in good health. CDR3 protein: CAWGARAADSPLHF. The CDR3, as DNA: TGTGCCTGGGGTGCCAGGGCCGCGGATTCACCCCTCCACTTT.